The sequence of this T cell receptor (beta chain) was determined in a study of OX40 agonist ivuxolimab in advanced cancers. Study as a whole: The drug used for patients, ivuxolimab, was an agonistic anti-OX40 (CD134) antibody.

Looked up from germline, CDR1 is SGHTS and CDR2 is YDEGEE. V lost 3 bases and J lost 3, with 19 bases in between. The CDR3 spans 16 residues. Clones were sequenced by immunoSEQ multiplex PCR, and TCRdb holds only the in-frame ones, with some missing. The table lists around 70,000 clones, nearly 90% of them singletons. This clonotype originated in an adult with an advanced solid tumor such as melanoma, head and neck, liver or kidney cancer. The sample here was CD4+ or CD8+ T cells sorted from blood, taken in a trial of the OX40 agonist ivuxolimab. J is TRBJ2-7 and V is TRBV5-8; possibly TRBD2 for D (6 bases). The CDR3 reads CASSWGGGAGFYEQYF. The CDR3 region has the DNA TGTGCCAGCAGCTGGGGCGGCGGGGCTGGGTTCTACGAGCAGTACTTC.